This is a list of T cell receptor beta chains from one sample in a study of shared clonotypes between healthy human individuals. The protocol was immunoSEQ multiplex PCR, while the TCRdb copy is restricted to in-frame clones and leaves out a portion. The sample carries more than 400,000 clones, approximately 95% recorded once. The sample consisted of naive CD4+ T cells sorted from blood. The receptors originated from a woman aged 30 to 39 in good health. Both conserved end residues are part of each CDR3. A D gene is named only where the DNA matches it firmly. Expanded clones are given a class, and other clones once, few, many or no size at all.

D	V	size	J	DNA	CDR3
TRBD1	TRBV29-1	-	TRBJ2-7	TGCAGCGTCGCACGGGCCGACAGGGCCAGCGAGCAGTACTTC	CSVARADRASEQYF
TRBD1	TRBV7-2	-	TRBJ2-2	TGTGCCAGCCGAGGGACAGGGACCTTCGGGGAGCTGTTTTTT	CASRGTGTFGELFF
-	TRBV7-9	-	TRBJ2-1	TGTGCCAGCAGCCTGGGACTTAGCTCCTACAATGAGCAGTTCTTC	CASSLGLSSYNEQFF
-	TRBV28	-	TRBJ2-7	TGTGCCAGCAGTTACGCCCCCGGGGGGCCAAGCTCCTACGAGCAGTACTTC	CASSYAPGGPSSYEQYF
TRBD2	TRBV4-2	-	TRBJ2-2	TGTGCCAGCAGCCAAGATCAACCTAGCCCTAGCGGGAGGAACACCGGGGAGCTGTTTTTT	CASSQDQPSPSGRNTGELFF
TRBD1	TRBV29-1	-	TRBJ2-7	TGCAGCGTTCAGCCCCCCGGGACAGGGGGCGGCGAGCAGTACTTC	CSVQPPGTGGGEQYF
-	TRBV2	once	TRBJ2-7	TGTGCCAGCAGTGATCAAGGGAGTGGGTCCTACGAGCAGTACTTC	CASSDQGSGSYEQYF
-	TRBV18	-	TRBJ1-5	TGTGCCAGCTCACCGACTGGAGATAGCAATCAGCCCCAGCATTTT	CASSPTGDSNQPQHF
TRBD2	TRBV5-1	once	TRBJ2-5	TGCGCCAGCAAACTAGCGGGAGGAGAGACCCAGTACTTC	CASKLAGGETQYF
-	TRBV30	-	TRBJ2-2	TGTGCTCTAATAAACCCTAAGGTTCCCACCGGGGAGCTGTTTTTT	CALINPKVPTGELFF
TRBD2	TRBV25-1	-	TRBJ2-1	TGTGCCAGCAGTGGGACCCGTTTAGCGGGAGGTTCCTACAATGAGCAGTTCTTC	CASSGTRLAGGSYNEQFF
-	TRBV6-5	-	TRBJ1-2	TGTGCCAGCAGTTACTCGAGCTCCGGGGGTTACTATGGCTACACCTTC	CASSYSSSGGYYGYTF
-	TRBV7-2	-	TRBJ2-7	TGTGCCAGCAGCTTAGAGTGGGGGATAGGCTACGAGCAGTACTTC	CASSLEWGIGYEQYF
TRBD1	TRBV14	-	TRBJ1-2	TGTGCCAGCAGCCAAGGGACAGGGGGTCACTATGGCTACACCTTC	CASSQGTGGHYGYTF
-	TRBV28	once	TRBJ1-2	TGTGCCAGCAGTCCTTCCACGGGGGACTTTTATGGCTACACCTTC	CASSPSTGDFYGYTF
-	TRBV2	-	TRBJ1-2	TGTGCCAGCACCCCCCCCAGGGAACCTGGCTACACCTTC	CASTPPREPGYTF
-	TRBV19	-	TRBJ2-2	TGTGCCAGTAGTATTGGTGGCCTACGTGGGGAGCTGTTTTTT	CASSIGGLRGELFF
TRBD2	TRBV6-4	-	TRBJ2-1	TGTGCCAGCAGTTATAGCGGGAGGGCGTTTGTGAATGAGCAGTTCTTC	CASSYSGRAFVNEQFF
-	TRBV28	once	TRBJ1-5	TGTGCCAGCAGTTTATTCGGCCAGGGAGATCAGCCCCAGCATTTT	CASSLFGQGDQPQHF
-	TRBV20-1	-	TRBJ2-7	TGCAGTGCTCCCCTCTTCCCCGAGCAGTACTTC	CSAPLFPEQYF
TRBD1	TRBV19	-	TRBJ2-2	TGTGCCAGTAGTCCCGGGACAGGGTCCGGGGAGCTGTTTTTT	CASSPGTGSGELFF
TRBD1	TRBV15	-	TRBJ1-1	TGTGCCACCAGCAGAGCCCCGGGACAGGGGGCTGAAGCTTTCTTT	CATSRAPGQGAEAFF
TRBD1	TRBV19	-	TRBJ1-5	TGTGCCAGTAGTATCACAGGGGGAAATCAGCCCCAGCATTTT	CASSITGGNQPQHF
-	TRBV2	-	TRBJ2-5	TGTGCCAGCAAGCTCCGGCCCAGCCCAGAGACCCAGTACTTC	CASKLRPSPETQYF
-	TRBV5-4	-	TRBJ2-2	TGTGCCAGCAGCTTAGGTACGGGAGCCGGGGAGCTGTTTTTT	CASSLGTGAGELFF
TRBD2	TRBV5-8	-	TRBJ2-1	TGTGCCAGCAGCTTAAGCGGGAGCTCCTACAATGAGCAGTTCTTC	CASSLSGSSYNEQFF
TRBD2	TRBV28	-	TRBJ2-1	TGTGCCAGCAGCCGGACCGGGACTAGCGGGAGAAGCAATGAGCAGTTCTTC	CASSRTGTSGRSNEQFF
-	TRBV5-1	-	TRBJ1-1	TGCGCCAGCAGCTTGGGAGGCGATGTAGAAGCTTTCTTT	CASSLGGDVEAFF
-	TRBV7-8	-	TRBJ2-2	TGTGCCAGCAGCGATAAGGTGGGGACGAACACCGGGGAGCTGTTTTTT	CASSDKVGTNTGELFF
-	TRBV5-6	-	TRBJ2-2	TGTGCCAGCAAAGAAATCTGGAACGGAGACACCGGGGAGCTGTTTTTT	CASKEIWNGDTGELFF
-	TRBV10-2	-	TRBJ1-5	TGCGCCAGCCATCCAGGGGTTGGGCAGCAGCCCCAGCATTTT	CASHPGVGQQPQHF
TRBD1	TRBV5-6	-	TRBJ2-7	TGTGCCAGCAGACGCCAACAGGGGGTAGTGCAGTACTTC	CASRRQQGVVQYF
-	TRBV30	-	TRBJ1-2	TGTGCCTGGAGTGTAATTTGGGCAGGATGGCACTATGGCTACACCTTC	CAWSVIWAGWHYGYTF
TRBD1	TRBV27	-	TRBJ2-7	TGTGCCAGCAGTAAAGCCGGGACAGGCTTTTACGAGCAGTACTTC	CASSKAGTGFYEQYF
-	TRBV29-1	-	TRBJ2-3	TGCAGCGTGAGACTCACAGATACGCAGTATTTT	CSVRLTDTQYF
-	TRBV4-2	-	TRBJ2-3	TGTGCCAGCAGCCCCTCGGAGGTGTCTAGCACAGATACGCAGTATTTT	CASSPSEVSSTDTQYF
TRBD2	TRBV9	-	TRBJ2-6	TGTGCCAGCAGCGCGATGGGGGATCCGGGACTAGCGGGAGGTGTGGCAGGGGCCAACGTCCTGACTTTC	CASSAMGDPGLAGGVAGANVLTF
TRBD1	TRBV6-5	-	TRBJ1-4	TGTGCCAGCAGACGCACACAGGGGGCAAATGAAAAACTGTTTTTT	CASRRTQGANEKLFF
TRBD2	TRBV28	-	TRBJ2-7	TGTGCCAGCAGTCCGGGGACTAGTGGCTCCTACGAGCAGTACTTC	CASSPGTSGSYEQYF
-	TRBV6-1	-	TRBJ1-1	TGTGCCAGCAGTGCCGGCGGGTGGGCTTTCTTT	CASSAGGWAFF
-	TRBV18	-	TRBJ2-3	TGTGCCAGCTCAATCCGACAGTCCGAGTCAGATACGCAGTATTTT	CASSIRQSESDTQYF
-	TRBV5-4	-	TRBJ1-5	TGTGCCAGCAGCTTGCGGGGGAATCAGCCCCAGCATTTT	CASSLRGNQPQHF
-	TRBV6-5	-	TRBJ1-1	TGTGCCAGCAGTTATTTTTCAGAGATGAACACTGAAGCTTTCTTT	CASSYFSEMNTEAFF
-	TRBV30	-	TRBJ1-5	TGTGCCTGGAGTGTTGACAGAGGGGACAATCAGCCCCAGCATTTT	CAWSVDRGDNQPQHF
-	TRBV11-1	-	TRBJ2-7	TGTGCCAGCAGCCCCCACAGCGCAGTTGAGTACGAGCAGTACTTC	CASSPHSAVEYEQYF
TRBD2	TRBV29-1	-	TRBJ2-7	TGCAGCGTTGCTAAGGTAGCGGGGGGCTACGAGCAGTACTTC	CSVAKVAGGYEQYF
TRBD1	TRBV19	once	TRBJ1-5	TGTGCCAGTAGTAACCTCGGGACAGGGGATAGCAATCAGCCCCAGCATTTT	CASSNLGTGDSNQPQHF
-	TRBV2	-	TRBJ2-1	TGTGCCAGCACTGAATACAATGAGCAGTTCTTC	CASTEYNEQFF
TRBD2	TRBV6-6	-	TRBJ2-3	TGTGCCAGCAGTCCCCGGGTTAGCGGGAGCACAGATACGCAGTATTTT	CASSPRVSGSTDTQYF
-	TRBV5-1	-	TRBJ2-2	TGCGCCAGCAGCTTGGGGACAGATACCGGGGAGCTGTTTTTT	CASSLGTDTGELFF
TRBD2	TRBV5-4	-	TRBJ2-7	TGTGCCAGCAGCCCATGGACTAGCGGGGCTTACGAGCAGTACTTC	CASSPWTSGAYEQYF
TRBD2	TRBV28	-	TRBJ2-5	TGTGCCAGCAGTTTTACTAGCGGGAGTTACGGTGAGCAGTACTTC	CASSFTSGSYGEQYF
TRBD1	TRBV11-2	-	TRBJ2-5	TGTGCCAGCAGCTTGTCTCCCGGGACAGGGGTAGAGACCCAGTACTTC	CASSLSPGTGVETQYF
TRBD1	TRBV10-3	-	TRBJ2-7	TGTGCCATCAGTGACCGAACAGGGGATTGGGTCGGGCCTTACGAGCAGTACTTC	CAISDRTGDWVGPYEQYF
TRBD1	TRBV2	-	TRBJ2-7	TGTGCCAGCAGTGGACAGGGGATCCTCTACGAGCAGTACTTC	CASSGQGILYEQYF
-	TRBV7-9	-	TRBJ1-5	TGTGCCAGCAGCCCGGGGGCTCAGCCCCAGCATTTT	CASSPGAQPQHF